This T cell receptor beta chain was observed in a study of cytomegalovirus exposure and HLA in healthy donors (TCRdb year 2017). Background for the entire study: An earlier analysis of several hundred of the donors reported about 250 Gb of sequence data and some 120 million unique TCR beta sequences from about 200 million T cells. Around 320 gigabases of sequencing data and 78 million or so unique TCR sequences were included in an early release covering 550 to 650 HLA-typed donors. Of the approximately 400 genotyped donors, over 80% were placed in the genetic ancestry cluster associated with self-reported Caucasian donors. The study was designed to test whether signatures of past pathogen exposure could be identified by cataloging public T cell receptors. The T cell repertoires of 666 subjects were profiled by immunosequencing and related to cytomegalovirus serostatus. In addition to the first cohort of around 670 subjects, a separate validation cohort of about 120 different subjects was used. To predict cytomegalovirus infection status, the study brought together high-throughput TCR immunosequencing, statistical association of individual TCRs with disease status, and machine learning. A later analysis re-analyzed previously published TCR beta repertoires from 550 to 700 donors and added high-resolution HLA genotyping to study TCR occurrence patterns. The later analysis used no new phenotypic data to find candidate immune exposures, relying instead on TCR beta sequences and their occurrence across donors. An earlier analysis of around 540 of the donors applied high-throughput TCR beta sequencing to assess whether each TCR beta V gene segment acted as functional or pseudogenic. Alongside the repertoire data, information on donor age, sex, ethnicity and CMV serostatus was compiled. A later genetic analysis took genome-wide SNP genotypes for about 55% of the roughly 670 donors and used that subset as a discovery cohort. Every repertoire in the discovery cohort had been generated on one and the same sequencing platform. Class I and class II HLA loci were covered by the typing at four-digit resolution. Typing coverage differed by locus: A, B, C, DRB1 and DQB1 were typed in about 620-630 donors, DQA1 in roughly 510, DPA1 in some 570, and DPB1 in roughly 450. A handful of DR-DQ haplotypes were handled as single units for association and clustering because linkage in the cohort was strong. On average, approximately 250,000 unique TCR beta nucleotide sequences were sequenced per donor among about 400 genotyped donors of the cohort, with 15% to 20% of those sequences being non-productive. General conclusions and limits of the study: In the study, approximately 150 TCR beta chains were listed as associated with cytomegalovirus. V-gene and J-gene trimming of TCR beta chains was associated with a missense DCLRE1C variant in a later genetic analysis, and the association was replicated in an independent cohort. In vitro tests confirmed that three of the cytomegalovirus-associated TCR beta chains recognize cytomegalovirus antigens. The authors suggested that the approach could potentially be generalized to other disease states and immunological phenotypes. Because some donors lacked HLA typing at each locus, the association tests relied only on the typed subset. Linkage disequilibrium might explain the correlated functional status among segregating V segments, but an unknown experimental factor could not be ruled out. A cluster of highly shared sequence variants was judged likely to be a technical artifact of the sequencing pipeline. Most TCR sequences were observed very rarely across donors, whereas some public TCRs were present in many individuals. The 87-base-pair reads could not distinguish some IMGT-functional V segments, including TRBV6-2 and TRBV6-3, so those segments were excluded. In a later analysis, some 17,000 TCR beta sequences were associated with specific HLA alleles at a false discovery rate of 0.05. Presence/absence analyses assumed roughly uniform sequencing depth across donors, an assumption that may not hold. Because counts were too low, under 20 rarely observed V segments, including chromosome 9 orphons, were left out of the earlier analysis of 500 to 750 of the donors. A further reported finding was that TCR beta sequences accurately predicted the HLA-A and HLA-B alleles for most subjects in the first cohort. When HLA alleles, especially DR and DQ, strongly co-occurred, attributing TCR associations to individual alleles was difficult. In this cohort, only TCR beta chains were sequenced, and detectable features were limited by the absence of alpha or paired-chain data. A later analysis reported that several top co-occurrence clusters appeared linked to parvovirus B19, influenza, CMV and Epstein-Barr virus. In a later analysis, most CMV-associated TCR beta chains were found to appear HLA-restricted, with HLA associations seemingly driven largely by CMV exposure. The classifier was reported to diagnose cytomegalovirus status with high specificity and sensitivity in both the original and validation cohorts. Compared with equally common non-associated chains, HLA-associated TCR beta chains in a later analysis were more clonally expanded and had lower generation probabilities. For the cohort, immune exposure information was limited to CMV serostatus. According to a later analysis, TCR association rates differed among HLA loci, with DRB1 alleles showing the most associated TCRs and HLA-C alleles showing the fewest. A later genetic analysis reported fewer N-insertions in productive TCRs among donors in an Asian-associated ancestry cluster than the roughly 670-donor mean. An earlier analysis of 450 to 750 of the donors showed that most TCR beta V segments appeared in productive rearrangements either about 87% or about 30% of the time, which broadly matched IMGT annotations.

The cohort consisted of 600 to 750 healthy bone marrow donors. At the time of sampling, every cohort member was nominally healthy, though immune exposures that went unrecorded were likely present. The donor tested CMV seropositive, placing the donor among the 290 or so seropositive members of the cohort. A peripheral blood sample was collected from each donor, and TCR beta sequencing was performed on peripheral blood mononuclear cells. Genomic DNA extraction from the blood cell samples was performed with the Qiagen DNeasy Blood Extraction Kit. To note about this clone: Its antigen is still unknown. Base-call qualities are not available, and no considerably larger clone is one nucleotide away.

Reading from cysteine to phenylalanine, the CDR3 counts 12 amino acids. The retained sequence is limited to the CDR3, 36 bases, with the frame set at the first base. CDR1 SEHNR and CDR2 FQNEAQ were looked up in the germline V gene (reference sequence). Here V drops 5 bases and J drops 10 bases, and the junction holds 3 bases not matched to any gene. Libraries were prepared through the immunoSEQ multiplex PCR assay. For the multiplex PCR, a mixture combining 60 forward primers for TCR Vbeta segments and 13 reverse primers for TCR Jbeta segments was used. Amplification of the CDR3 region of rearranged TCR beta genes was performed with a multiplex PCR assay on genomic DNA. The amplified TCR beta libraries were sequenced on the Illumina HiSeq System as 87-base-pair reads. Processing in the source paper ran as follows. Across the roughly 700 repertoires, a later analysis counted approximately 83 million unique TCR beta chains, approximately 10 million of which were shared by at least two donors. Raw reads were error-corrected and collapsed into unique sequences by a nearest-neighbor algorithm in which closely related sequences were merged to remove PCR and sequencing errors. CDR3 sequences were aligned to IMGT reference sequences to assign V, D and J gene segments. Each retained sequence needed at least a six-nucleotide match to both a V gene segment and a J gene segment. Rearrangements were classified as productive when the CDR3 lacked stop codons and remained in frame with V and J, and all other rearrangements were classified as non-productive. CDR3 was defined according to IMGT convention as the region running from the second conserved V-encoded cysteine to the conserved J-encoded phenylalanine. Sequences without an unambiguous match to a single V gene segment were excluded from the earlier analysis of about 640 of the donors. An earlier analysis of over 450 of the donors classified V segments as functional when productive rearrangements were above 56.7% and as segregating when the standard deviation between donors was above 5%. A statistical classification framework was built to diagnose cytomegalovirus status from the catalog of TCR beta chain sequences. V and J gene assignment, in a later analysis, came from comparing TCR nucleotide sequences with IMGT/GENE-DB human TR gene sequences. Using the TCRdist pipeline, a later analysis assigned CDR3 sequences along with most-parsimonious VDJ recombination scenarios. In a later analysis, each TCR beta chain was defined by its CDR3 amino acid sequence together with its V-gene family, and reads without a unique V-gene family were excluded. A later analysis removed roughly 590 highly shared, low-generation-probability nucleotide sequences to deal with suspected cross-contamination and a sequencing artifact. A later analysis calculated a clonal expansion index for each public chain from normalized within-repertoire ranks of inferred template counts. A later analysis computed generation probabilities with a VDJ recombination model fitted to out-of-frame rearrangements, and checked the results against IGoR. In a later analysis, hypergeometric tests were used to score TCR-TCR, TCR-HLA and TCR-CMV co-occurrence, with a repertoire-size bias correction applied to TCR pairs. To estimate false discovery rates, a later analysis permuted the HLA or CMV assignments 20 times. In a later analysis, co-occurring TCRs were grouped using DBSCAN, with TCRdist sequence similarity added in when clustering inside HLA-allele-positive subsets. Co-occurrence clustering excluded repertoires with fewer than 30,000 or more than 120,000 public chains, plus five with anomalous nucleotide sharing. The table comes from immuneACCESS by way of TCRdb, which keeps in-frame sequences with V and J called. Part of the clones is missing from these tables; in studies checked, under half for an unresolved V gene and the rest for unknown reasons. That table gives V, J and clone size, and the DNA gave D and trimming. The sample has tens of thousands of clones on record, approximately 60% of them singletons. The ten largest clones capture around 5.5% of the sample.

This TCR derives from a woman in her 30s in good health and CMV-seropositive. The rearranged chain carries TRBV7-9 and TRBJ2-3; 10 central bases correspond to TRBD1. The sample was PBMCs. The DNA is TGTGCCAGCAGCCCGACAGGGGGCGCGCAGTATTTT. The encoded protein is CASSPTGGAQYF.